A single T cell receptor (beta chain) is shown here with its context. Its antigen is as yet unknown. A deep-level run was used for the assay. Assay used: immunoSEQ multiplex PCR; TCRdb lists only in-frame clones, some missing. The sample includes 450,000 to 650,000 clones, 70% to 80% of them seen just once. This sample stems from a study of shared clonotypes between healthy human individuals. About 90 million PBMCs per unsorted sample were used for genomic DNA. Findings and limits, study-wide: Among donors, the sharing of clonotypes was expected to be influenced by sequencing depth.

The V and J ends lost 7 bases and 3 bases, in that order; junction bases with no gene match: 8. This CDR3 has 14 amino acids. Germline CDR1 is MDHEN and CDR2 is SYDVKM. The rearrangement links TRBV28 to TRBJ2-7, with 8 positions matching TRBD1. The sample taken for sequencing was PBMCs. The source is a woman between 40 and 55 years old in good health. Some clones in this sample may be carry-over from other donors' samples. The CDR3 nucleotides read TGTGCCAGCAATGACCCAGGGGGCATCTACGAGCAGTACTTC. It translates to CASNDPGGIYEQYF.